The T cell receptor beta chain described here comes from a study of immune characterization of retroperitoneal liposarcoma. TCRdb recomputed calls from the PCR reads with MiXCR, one row per CDR3 protein. The sample has roughly 1,500 distinct CDR3 sequences, around 48% seen once. Specimen: tumor tissue. The receptor's source is a female donor with retroperitoneal liposarcoma.

The CDR3: CASSSQPSGVWSKETQYF. In DNA, the CDR3 is TGTGCCAGCAGTTCACAGCCGTCAGGGGTATGGAGCAAAGAGACCCAGTACTTC. The chain joins TRBV6-1 to TRBJ2-5; possibly TRBD1 for D (6 bases). This CDR3 has 18 amino acids. Germline values: CDR1 MNHNS, CDR2 SASEGT. Trimming took off 5 bases at V and 3 bases at J, with 25 bases between the two ends.